The clone carrying this TCR beta chain has only a few counts. As yet, its antigen is unknown. The data are from a study of T-cell memory formation after mild COVID-19. As for the study in general: TCR clusters were mostly confined to one donor each. Study-level results: Pre-infection memory already had some responding clones, implying cross-reactive memory joined.

MiXCR, run by TCRdb on the 5' RACE reads, gives a single entry per CDR3 protein. Of roughly 42,000 distinct CDR3 sequences in the sample, 7.3% are singletons; the top ten hold about 1.4%. V shed 4 bases, J shed 7 bases, and the junction held 7 bases outside the gene matches. The CDR3 runs 15 residues. The origin of this receptor is a man aged 18 to 35 who had mild COVID-19 (a few samples of this study predate the infection). Cell type and time point are not known. The rearrangement joins TRBV12-3 or TRBV12-4 to TRBJ1-6, with 7 bases matching TRBD1. The sample comprised PBMCs or a T cell subset sorted from them (not recorded which). CDR3 region: CASSSTGARNSPLHF. The CDR3 region has the DNA TGTGCCAGCAGTTCTACAGGGGCGAGGAATTCACCCCTCCACTTT.